Sequencing of this T cell receptor beta chain was carried out in a study of patients and donors after allogeneic stem cell transplantation. TCRdb reanalysed the RT-PCR reads using MiXCR and keeps one entry per CDR3 protein. The sample includes roughly 180,000 distinct CDR3 sequences, more than 35% of them seen just once. V lost 10 bases and J 12 bases, leaving 16 bases between the germline ends. The CDR3 covers 11 residues. The source is a human donor who was either an allogeneic HSCT recipient or a stem cell or donor lymphocyte infusion donor (not recorded which). It is not recorded whose cells these are; they may come from a transplant donor. The sample consisted of blood, either unsorted or a sorted T cell fraction (not recorded which). The chain employs TRBV12-3 or TRBV12-4 and TRBJ2-1, with unresolved D. Written as DNA, the CDR3 is TGTGCCACTCCGGGTTCTAAAGGGCAGTTCTTC. This translates into CATPGSKGQFF.